Shown below are 12 T cell receptor beta chains from a single sample sequenced in a study of T cell repertoires in cytomegalovirus infection. TCRdb independently ran MiXCR on the reads; one entry per CDR3 protein. The sample carries about 450,000 distinct CDR3 sequences, about a third recorded once. The sequencing sample was made of PBMCs. Every receptor here comes from a human donor in good health (CMV status not recorded). Some clones in this sample may be carry-over from other donors' samples.

The chain employs TRBV12-3 or TRBV12-4 and TRBJ1-4; D remains unclear. The germline V and J ends were trimmed by 6 bases and 2 bases, with 7 bases remaining between them. The CDR3 loop spans 13 amino acids. The CDR3 protein is CASRPATNEKLFF. Here the CDR3 DNA reads TGTGCCAGCAGACCAGCGACTAATGAAAAACTGTTTTTT.

In DNA, the CDR3 is TGCGCCAGCAGACATACGGTTTCCCCAGATACGCAGTATTTT. Encoded protein: CASRHTVSPDTQYF. V usage is TRBV4-1 and J usage is TRBJ2-3; unclear D gene. V lost 6 bases, J lost 4 bases, and 14 bases lay in between. The CDR3 runs to 14 residues. The germline V gene encodes CDR1 MGHRA and CDR2 YSYEKL.

This chain links TRBV29-1 with TRBJ2-1, with 13 bases matching TRBD2. The CDR3 extends over 15 amino acids. After removal of 7 bases from V and 5 bases from J, the junction contained 8 bases not matched to a gene. Germline loops: CDR1 SQVTM, CDR2 ANQGSEA. The CDR3 reads CSGYGTSGANNEQFF. For the CDR3, the DNA is TGCAGCGGGTACGGGACTAGCGGGGCCAACAATGAGCAGTTCTTC.

This chain connects TRBV15 to TRBJ2-1; 11 bases fit TRBD2. The J segment lost 8 bases and the V segment lost 3 bases, leaving 9 bases of the junction unmatched. The CDR3 extends over 16 amino acids. CDR1 and CDR2 from the germline V gene are LNHNV and YYDKDF (reference sequence). The CDR3 sequence: CATSSPGLAAGDEQFF. Written as DNA, the CDR3 is TGTGCCACCAGCAGCCCGGGACTAGCGGCGGGGGATGAGCAGTTCTTC.

Notes on this clonotype: Just one base apart from a much larger clone, this may be a read error. The chain combines TRBV7-6 with TRBJ2-1, with 10 bases that match TRBD1. The CDR3 loop spans 15 amino acids. Per germline, CDR1 SGHVS and CDR2 FNYEAQ. CDR3 region: CASSSGQGLDKEQFF. The CDR3 coding sequence is TGTGCCAGCAGCTCGGGACAGGGGTTAGACAAGGAGCAGTTCTTC.

The rearrangement uses TRBV11-2 and TRBJ1-2; D not resolved. The CDR3 runs to 16 residues. V was clipped by 2 bases and J by 8 bases, with 21 bases between them. CDR1 and CDR2 from the germline V gene are SGHAT and FQNNGV. Here the CDR3 DNA reads TGTGCCAGCAGCTTATCCGCCCAGACCTTCCTTCGGGGCTACACCTTC. Translating gives CASSLSAQTFLRGYTF. Filled out from reference TRBV11-2 and TRBJ1-2, the complete variable domain reads EAGVAQSPRYKIIEKRQSVAFWCNPISGHATLYWYQQILGQGPKLLIQFQNNGVVDDSQLPKDRFSAERLKGVDSTLKIQPAKLEDSAVYLCASSLSAQTFLRGYTFGSGTRLTVV.

J is TRBJ2-5 and V is TRBV11-2; a weak D match, TRBD2 (6 bases). Trimming removed 1 base from V and 5 bases from J, with 14 bases in between. CDR3 length: 15 residues. Germline V gene lookup returns CDR1 SGHAT and CDR2 FQNNGV. The CDR3 reads CASSLGWGGVETQYF. The DNA for the CDR3 is TGTGCCAGCAGCTTAGGCTGGGGCGGGGTGGAGACCCAGTACTTC.

Details on this clonotype: This may come from a read error, since a much larger clone is one base off. The conserved closing phenylalanine or tryptophan is absent in this CDR3, likely reflecting a read error. The chain carries TRBV7-2 and TRBJ1-4; no clear D. The CDR3 runs 14 residues. Germline CDR1 is SGHTA and CDR2 is FQGNSA. The V end was cut by 2 bases, the J end by 0 bases, with 4 bases between. CDR3 sequence: CASSLHATNEKLFS. In nucleotides, the CDR3 is TGTGCCAGCAGCTTACATGCAACTAATGAAAAACTGTTTTCT.

This clonotype has more than one count but fewer than ten. The chain employs TRBV12-3 or TRBV12-4 and TRBJ2-5; D call uncertain. V was pared by 7 bases and J by 5 bases, with 14 bases between. This CDR3 has 13 residues. The CDR3 DNA is TGTGCCAGCAAGCAGGCAGTGGGCGAGACCCAGTACTTC. This translates into CASKQAVGETQYF.

The chain links TRBV20-1 to TRBJ1-1; weak D call: TRBD1 (6 bases). V was shortened by 8 bases and J by 2 bases, with 15 bases between the two germline ends. CDR3 length equals 13 residues. From germline, CDR1 is DFQATT and CDR2 SNEGSKA (reference sequence). CDR3 sequence (DNA): TGCAGTATGACAGGCGGGGTTAACACTGAAGCTTTCTTT. It translates to CSMTGGVNTEAFF.

Comment on this clonotype: One end of the junction is discordant with germline, which a read error may explain. This rearrangement joins TRBV28 to TRBJ1-5; possible D gene TRBD1, 6 bases. This CDR3 is 15 amino acids long. Germline V gene lookup returns CDR1 MDHEN and CDR2 SYDVKM. The CDR3 protein is CVSRPGGARNQPQHF. CDR3 coding DNA: TGTGTCAGCAGGCCGGGGGGGGCCCGCAATCAGCCCCAGCATTTT.

This chain links TRBV18 with TRBJ2-7; 7 positions match TRBD1. This CDR3 comprises 14 residues. Per the germline V gene, CDR1 is KGHSH and CDR2 is LQKENI. V trimming: 4 bases; J trimming: 3 bases; junction bases outside the gene matches: 6. CDR3 coding DNA: TGTGCCAGCTCACAGAGGGGGCGCGTCTACGAGCAGTACTTC. This encodes CASSQRGRVYEQYF.